One and the same sample provided the 30 T cell receptor beta chains below, sequenced in a study of blood T cell repertoires in COVID-19. Generated by immunoSEQ multiplex PCR, the TCRdb table keeps only in-frame clones and is missing some. The table shows under 350,000 clones, with over 85% occurring only once. The sequencing sample was made of PBMCs or T cells enriched from blood (not recorded which). Receptors originate from a man in his sixties who had recovered from COVID-19.

The chain joins TRBV9 to TRBJ2-7, with 8 nucleotides matching TRBD1. The V gene end was trimmed by 0 bases and the J gene end by 6 bases; junction bases not matched to a gene: 8. This CDR3 region has 15 residues. Per germline, CDR1 SGDLS and CDR2 YYNGEE. In nucleotides, the CDR3 is TGTGCCAGCAGCGTAGGACAGGGGCCATACAGCGAGCAGTACTTC. Residues: CASSVGQGPYSEQYF.

This clone was seen a single time. The chain is built from TRBV9 and TRBJ2-1; D is unclear. Trimming removed 0 bases at V and 9 bases at J, with 4 bases between. Germline V gives CDR1 SGDLS, CDR2 YYNGEE. This CDR3 has 11 amino acids. The CDR3, as DNA: TGTGCCAGCAGCGTAGCGGGTGAGCAGTTCTTC. It codes for CASSVAGEQFF.

V is TRBV5-8 and J is TRBJ1-1; possibly TRBD1 for D (5 bases). Germline CDR1 and CDR2: SGHTS and YDEGEE. The CDR3 runs to 17 residues. Trimming cost V 1 base and J 3 bases, with 19 bases left between them. CDR3 protein: CASSLLPGYSTDTEAFF. DNA of the CDR3: TGTGCCAGCAGCTTGCTTCCAGGGTACAGTACGGACACTGAAGCTTTCTTT.

The rearrangement uses TRBV9 and TRBJ1-2, with D unresolved. The CDR3 runs 13 residues. Per germline, CDR1 SGDLS and CDR2 YYNGEE. Trimming left V 3 bases short and J 3 bases short, with 9 bases between. The CDR3: CASSGPVDYGYTF. The DNA for the CDR3 is TGTGCCAGCAGCGGGCCCGTGGACTATGGCTACACCTTC.

This clone was seen just once. Written as DNA, the CDR3 is TGCGCCAGCAGCCAAGCTGGGAGCGGGAGTACTTTCTCCTACGAGCAGTACTTC. Protein sequence: CASSQAGSGSTFSYEQYF. J is TRBJ2-7 and V is TRBV4-1; 8 nucleotides align to TRBD2. The CDR3 runs to 18 residues. CDR1 and CDR2 (germline): MGHRA, YSYEKL. The ends lost 1 base at V and 0 bases at J; junction bases unmatched: 11.

V and J are TRBV5-1 and TRBJ2-1; 11 bases map to TRBD1. Trimming at V came to 0 bases and at J to 8 bases, leaving 7 bases not matched to a gene. The V gene's germline CDR1 is SGHRS and CDR2 YFSETQ. The CDR3 length is 16 residues. The CDR3 bases are TGCGCCAGCAGCTTGGGTCGGGACAGGGGGTCCGATGAGCAGTTCTTC. Its translation is CASSLGRDRGSDEQFF.

The chain couples TRBV18 to TRBJ1-1; D may be TRBD1 (6 bases). The CDR3 extends over 16 amino acids. Germline-derived CDR1 and CDR2 are KGHSH and LQKENI. V shed 4 bases and J shed 2 bases, with 17 bases lying between them. The CDR3: CASSLYGQTINTEAFF. The CDR3 DNA follows: TGTGCCAGCTCACTATACGGACAGACGATTAACACTGAAGCTTTCTTT.

The V call is TRBV5-1, the J call TRBJ1-3; 10 bases are shared with TRBD1. Looked up from germline, CDR1 is SGHRS and CDR2 is YFSETQ. The trim removed 3 bases at V and 2 bases at J, leaving 2 bases unmatched. This CDR3 contains 15 residues. CDR3 sequence (DNA): TGCGCCAGCAGCTCCGGGACAGGGGCTGGAAACACCATATATTTT. Protein sequence: CASSSGTGAGNTIYF.

This clone was seen only a few times. V is TRBV2 and J is TRBJ2-2; 7 nucleotides line up with TRBD1. Per germline, CDR1 SNHLY and CDR2 FYNNEI. The CDR3 covers 16 residues. V shed 4 bases and J 0 bases; nucleotides not matched to a gene: 5. In DNA form, the CDR3 reads TGTGCCAGCAGTGGGGGTGGGACAGCGAACACCGGGGAGCTGTTTTTT. As protein: CASSGGGTANTGELFF.

The chain has TRBV11-1 and TRBJ2-7; D is possibly TRBD1 (6 bases). CDR3 length equals 14 residues. The germline gives CDR1 SGHAT, CDR2 FQDESV (reference sequence). Trimming took off 6 bases at V and 7 bases at J, with 19 bases between the two ends. Written as DNA, the CDR3 is TGTGCCAGCAGGAATCCCCGGGCCCAGGGGGAGCAGTACTTC. Protein sequence: CASRNPRAQGEQYF. The variable domain in full, completed from reference TRBV11-1 and TRBJ2-7, reads EAEVAQSPRYKITEKSQAVAFWCDPISGHATLYWYRQILGQGPELLVQFQDESVVDDSQLPKDRFSAERLKGVDSTLKIQPAELGDSAMYLCASRNPRAQGEQYFGPGTRLTVT.

V gene TRBV9 combines with J gene TRBJ1-1, with a possible D match to TRBD1 (6 bases). Germline CDR1 and CDR2: SGDLS and YYNGEE. V was shortened by 0 bases and J by 1 base, with 10 bases between the two germline ends. The CDR3 is 15 amino acids. The CDR3 loop reads CASSVVGTQNTEAFF. For the CDR3, the DNA is TGTGCCAGCAGCGTAGTAGGGACACAGAACACTGAAGCTTTCTTT.

V and J are TRBV18 and TRBJ1-1; D is possibly TRBD1 (5 bases). In germline, CDR1 is KGHSH, CDR2 LQKENI. The CDR3 contains 15 residues. V was shortened by 3 bases and J by 0 bases, with 11 bases between the two germline ends. CDR3 sequence: CASSPQGHLNTEAFF. The CDR3 DNA reads TGTGCCAGCTCACCTCAGGGCCACTTGAACACTGAAGCTTTCTTT. The variable domain in full, with the rest retrieved from reference TRBV18 and TRBJ1-1, is NAGVMQNPRHLVRRRGQEARLRCSPMKGHSHVYWYRQLPEEGLKFMVYLQKENIIDESGMPKERFSAEFPKEGPSILRIQQVVRGDSAAYFCASSPQGHLNTEAFFGQGTRLTVV.

The V gene is TRBV5-4, the J gene TRBJ1-2; TRBD1 might be the D (5 bases). V was cut by 0 bases and J by 6 bases, with 18 bases left in between. CDR1 is SGHNT and CDR2 is YYREEE in the germline V gene (reference sequence). This CDR3 is 16 amino acids long. CDR3 sequence reads: CASSLGPQGKFDGYTF. The CDR3 DNA is TGTGCCAGCAGCTTGGGCCCCCAGGGAAAATTCGATGGCTACACCTTC.

This clone was recorded only once. This sequence joins TRBV19 and TRBJ1-6, with D hard to call. CDR3 size: 12 residues. CDR1 is LNHDA and CDR2 is SQIVND in the germline V gene (reference sequence). Between the trimmed V and J ends, which lost 6 bases and 8 bases, there was a span of 8 bases. The CDR3 sequence is CASSRLDSPLHF. For the CDR3, the DNA is TGTGCCAGTAGCCGTCTTGATTCACCCCTCCACTTT.

The J gene is TRBJ1-2, the V gene TRBV11-2; tentative D call: TRBD1 (5 bases). The germline V gene has CDR1 SGHAT and CDR2 FQNNGV. CDR3 length: 16 residues. The V gene lost 0 bases and the J gene lost 5 bases, with 16 bases spanning the gap. CDR3 sequence reads: CASSLDEGEVIYGYTF. The CDR3 bases are TGTGCCAGCAGCTTAGATGAAGGGGAGGTTATTTATGGCTACACCTTC.

This clone was detected only a few times. The gene calls are TRBV14 and TRBJ2-3; 9 nucleotides align to TRBD1. This CDR3 contains 16 residues. Germline V lookup: CDR1 SGHDN, CDR2 FVKESK. The V segment lost 3 bases and the J segment 4 bases; nucleotides outside the gene matches: 8. As DNA, the CDR3 is TGTGCCAGCAGCCAGGCCGGGACAGGGTTGGCAGATACGCAGTATTTT. Its translation is CASSQAGTGLADTQYF.

This chain uses TRBV18 with TRBJ2-2, with 8 bases aligning to TRBD2. The V and J ends lost 4 bases and 2 bases, in that order; junction bases with no gene match: 6. The CDR3 loop spans 16 amino acids. Per the germline V gene, CDR1 is KGHSH and CDR2 is LQKENI. Here the CDR3 reads CASSLGLAQNTGELFF. As DNA, the CDR3 is TGTGCCAGCTCACTTGGACTAGCCCAAAACACCGGGGAGCTGTTTTTT.

The chain has TRBV9 and TRBJ2-5; TRBD2 agrees at 9 bases. This CDR3 comprises 16 residues. J lost 5 bases, V lost 0 bases, and 8 bases had no gene match. CDR1 is SGDLS and CDR2 is YYNGEE in the germline V gene. The CDR3 loop reads CASSVDSGSRVETQYF. The CDR3 region has the DNA TGTGCCAGCAGCGTAGATAGCGGGAGCAGGGTGGAGACCCAGTACTTC.

This clone was recorded only once. The CDR3 nucleotides are TGTGCCAGCAGTGAATCCGAGGATGCTGAAGCTTTCTTT. It is translated as CASSESEDAEAFF. The chain employs TRBV6-1 and TRBJ1-1; D remains ambiguous. V lost 2 bases and J lost 6, with 10 bases in between. Germline CDR1 MNHNS, CDR2 SASEGT. The length of the CDR3 is 13 residues.

The V call is TRBV29-1, the J call TRBJ1-5, with 10 bases that match TRBD1. The CDR3 sequence is 14 residues long. Germline V gene sequence: CDR1 SQVTM, CDR2 ANQGSEA. V was pared by 6 bases and J by 2 bases, with 4 bases of the junction left unmatched. CDR3 nucleotide sequence: TGCAGCGTACAGACAGGGGGCGGCAATCAGCCCCAGCATTTT. Translated, it gives CSVQTGGGNQPQHF.

CDR3 in amino acids: CASSFTGRGPADTQYF. The CDR3 DNA follows: TGTGCCAGCAGCTTCACGGGTAGGGGGCCGGCAGATACGCAGTATTTT. The genes are TRBV7-3 and TRBJ2-3; TRBD1 matches at 7 bases. The CDR3 runs 16 residues. Germline V gives CDR1 SGHTA, CDR2 FQGTGA. V lost 3 bases to trimming and J lost 4 bases; unmatched junction nucleotides: 10.

This clone was seen a few times. The chain joins TRBV18 to TRBJ1-4; D gene unclear. This CDR3 has 14 amino acids. V was trimmed by 3 bases and J by 7 bases, leaving 12 bases between them. The germline V gene has CDR1 KGHSH and CDR2 LQKENI. CDR3 nucleotide sequence: TGTGCCAGCTCACCCCCGTCGCTAGGTGAAAAACTGTTTTTT. Encoded protein: CASSPPSLGEKLFF.

The CDR3 reads CATKLGTTSTDTQYF. DNA for the CDR3: TGTGCCACCAAACTCGGGACAACTAGCACAGATACGCAGTATTTT. J is TRBJ2-3 and V is TRBV10-3, with D maybe TRBD1 (6 bases). The V and J ends lost 10 bases and 0 bases respectively, with 17 bases between them. CDR3 size: 15 residues. The germline V gene has CDR1 ENHRY and CDR2 SYGVKD.

The rearrangement uses TRBV19 and TRBJ1-1, with TRBD1 matching over 7 bases. V lost 5 bases, J lost 3 bases, and 3 bases stayed unmatched. The CDR3 is made up of 13 amino acids. CDR1 is LNHDA and CDR2 is SQIVND in the germline V gene (reference sequence). The CDR3 spells CASSADRDTEAFF. CDR3 sequence (DNA): TGTGCCAGTAGTGCCGACAGGGACACTGAAGCTTTCTTT.

V is TRBV12-3 or TRBV12-4 and J is TRBJ1-2, with TRBD1 as a possible D gene (5 bases). The CDR3 is made up of 12 amino acids. Trimming shortened V by 6 bases and J by 10 bases, and 15 bases separated the two germline ends. The CDR3 bases are TGTGCCAGCAGGGAAGGCAGGGTGGACTACACCTTC. As protein: CASREGRVDYTF.

This rearrangement joins TRBV6-5 to TRBJ1-2; D unclear. The V end lost 0 bases, the J end lost 4 bases, and 12 bases lay between the germline ends. Per germline, CDR1 MNHEY and CDR2 SVGAGI. This CDR3 spans 15 amino acids. The CDR3: CASSYSIEGSYGYTF. The DNA for the CDR3 is TGTGCCAGCAGTTACTCGATAGAGGGATCCTATGGCTACACCTTC.

CDR3 nucleotides: TGTGCCAGCAGCTACAGGGTATCAGGGGCCAACGTCCTGACTTTC. Protein sequence: CASSYRVSGANVLTF. The V call is TRBV7-9, the J call TRBJ2-6; the D gene is possibly TRBD1 (6 bases). The V and J ends lost 4 bases and 4 bases respectively, with 11 bases between them. Germline V lookup: CDR1 SEHNR, CDR2 FQNEAQ (reference sequence). The CDR3 is 15 amino acids.

This clone turned up a few times. V is TRBV2 and J is TRBJ1-1; D perhaps matches TRBD1 (5 bases). Trimming left V 7 bases short and J 4 bases short, with 13 bases between. Germline V lookup: CDR1 SNHLY, CDR2 FYNNEI. This CDR3 contains 13 residues. The CDR3 loop is CASIIRVGTEAFF. The DNA of the CDR3 is TGTGCCAGCATTATCAGGGTAGGCACTGAAGCTTTCTTT.

The genes are TRBV3-1 (or the pseudogene TRBV3-2) and TRBJ2-3; 11 nucleotides line up with TRBD2. Trimming removed 0 bases from V and 7 bases from J; junction bases left unmatched: 6. The germline V gene has CDR1 LGHDT and CDR2 YNNKEL (reference sequence). This CDR3 has 16 amino acids. CDR3 region: CASSQDELAGVNTQYF. DNA for the CDR3: TGTGCCAGCAGCCAAGATGAACTAGCGGGAGTGAATACGCAGTATTTT.

The gene calls are TRBV19 and TRBJ1-3, with D possibly being TRBD1 (6 bases). Germline V gene data show CDR1 as LNHDA and CDR2 as SQIVND (reference sequence). V was pared by 4 bases and J by 0 bases, with 13 bases between. The CDR3 spans 16 residues. In DNA form, the CDR3 reads TGTGCCAGTAGTACCGGACAGCTACTCTCTGGAAACACCATATATTTT. Translated: CASSTGQLLSGNTIYF.